This TCR beta chain was sequenced during a study of blood T cell repertoires in COVID-19. Whole-study context: Sites in the United States, Italy and Spain provided acute and convalescent COVID-19 samples. Nucleic acid was either cDNA or gDNA, and it came from T cells, B-cell-depleted T cells, or PBMCs.

The CDR3 covers 15 residues. Trimming removed 2 bases from V and 3 bases from J, with 12 bases in between. Germline-derived CDR1 and CDR2 are MRHNA and SNTAGT. Original data processing: How many nucleated cells were present was estimated from reference gene primer amplification. Sequencing was performed with immunoSEQ multiplex PCR; in TCRdb, only in-frame clones are kept and a portion is missing. The V and J calls and clone size come from that table; D and trimming were worked out from the DNA. The sample has 350,000 to 450,000 clones; around 90% are singletons. The clonotype originates from a man in his forties with acute or convalescent COVID-19. Material for sequencing was peripheral blood. The chain uses TRBV6-4 and TRBJ2-3, with a possible D match to TRBD1 (6 bases). CDR3 residues: CASSDDGGSTDTQYF. CDR3 DNA: TGTGCCAGCAGTGACGATGGGGGCTCTACAGATACGCAGTATTTT.